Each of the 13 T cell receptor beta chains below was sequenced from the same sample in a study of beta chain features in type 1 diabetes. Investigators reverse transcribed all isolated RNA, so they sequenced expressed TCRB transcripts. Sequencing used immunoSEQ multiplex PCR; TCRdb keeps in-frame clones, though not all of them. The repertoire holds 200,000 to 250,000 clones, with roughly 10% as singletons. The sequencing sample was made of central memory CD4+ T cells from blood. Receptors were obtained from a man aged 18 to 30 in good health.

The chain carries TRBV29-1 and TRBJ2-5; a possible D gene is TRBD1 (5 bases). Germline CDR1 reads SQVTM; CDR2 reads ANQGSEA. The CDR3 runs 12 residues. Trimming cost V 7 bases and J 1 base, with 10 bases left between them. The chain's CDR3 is CSALDSQETQYF. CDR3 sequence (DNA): TGCAGCGCCCTCGACAGCCAAGAGACCCAGTACTTC.

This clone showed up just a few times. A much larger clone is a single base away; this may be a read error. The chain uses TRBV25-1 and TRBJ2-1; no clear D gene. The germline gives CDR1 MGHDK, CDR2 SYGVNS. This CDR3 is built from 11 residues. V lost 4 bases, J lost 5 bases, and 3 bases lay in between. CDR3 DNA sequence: TGTGCCAGCAGTGCCAACAATGAGCAGTTCTTC. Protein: CASSANNEQFF.

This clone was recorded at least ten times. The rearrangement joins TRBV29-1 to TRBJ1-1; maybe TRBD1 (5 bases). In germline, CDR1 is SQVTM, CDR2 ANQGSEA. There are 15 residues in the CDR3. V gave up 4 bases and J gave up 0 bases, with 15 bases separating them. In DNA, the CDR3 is TGCAGCGTTGGAGGGGCCCCTTCCATGAACACTGAAGCTTTCTTT. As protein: CSVGGAPSMNTEAFF.

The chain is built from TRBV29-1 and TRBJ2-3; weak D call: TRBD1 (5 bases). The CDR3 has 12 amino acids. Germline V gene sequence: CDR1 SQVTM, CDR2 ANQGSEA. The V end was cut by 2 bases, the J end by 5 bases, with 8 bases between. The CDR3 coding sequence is TGCAGCGTTGAACAGGGCGTAGATACGCAGTATTTT. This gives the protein CSVEQGVDTQYF.

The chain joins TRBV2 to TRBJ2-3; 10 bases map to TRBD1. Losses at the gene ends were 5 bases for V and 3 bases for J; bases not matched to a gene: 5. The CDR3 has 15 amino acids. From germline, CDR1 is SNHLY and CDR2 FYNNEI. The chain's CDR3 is CASSRPGQGTDTQYF. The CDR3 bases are TGTGCCAGCAGTCGACCGGGACAGGGGACAGATACGCAGTATTTT.

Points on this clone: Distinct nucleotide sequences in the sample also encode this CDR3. The CDR3 coding sequence is TGCGCCAGCAGCTTGCAGGGCGGGGAGACCCAGTACTTC. Amino acid sequence: CASSLQGGETQYF. V and J are TRBV5-1 and TRBJ2-5; D is perhaps TRBD1 or TRBD2 (5 bases each). Germline assignment: CDR1 SGHRS and CDR2 YFSETQ. The CDR3 spans 13 residues. V was trimmed by 1 base and J by 5 bases, leaving 9 bases between them.

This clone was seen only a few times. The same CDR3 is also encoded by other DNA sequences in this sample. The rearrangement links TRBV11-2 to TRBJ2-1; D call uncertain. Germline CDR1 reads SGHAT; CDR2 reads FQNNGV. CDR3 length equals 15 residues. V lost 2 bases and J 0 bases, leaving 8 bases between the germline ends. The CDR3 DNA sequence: TGTGCCAGCAGCTTATCCGGAAGCTCCTACAATGAGCAGTTCTTC. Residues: CASSLSGSSYNEQFF.

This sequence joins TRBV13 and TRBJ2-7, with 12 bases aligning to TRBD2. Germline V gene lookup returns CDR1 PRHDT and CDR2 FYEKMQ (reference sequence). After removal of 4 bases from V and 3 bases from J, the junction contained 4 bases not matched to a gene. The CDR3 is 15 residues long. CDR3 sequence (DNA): TGTGCCAGCAGCTGGGGACTAGCGGGTTACTACGAGCAGTACTTC. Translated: CASSWGLAGYYEQYF.

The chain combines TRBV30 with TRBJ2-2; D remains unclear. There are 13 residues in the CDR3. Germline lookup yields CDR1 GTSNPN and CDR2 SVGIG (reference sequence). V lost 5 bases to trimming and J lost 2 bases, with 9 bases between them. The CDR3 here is CAWPDLNTGELFF. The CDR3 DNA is TGTGCCTGGCCAGACTTAAACACCGGGGAGCTGTTTTTT.

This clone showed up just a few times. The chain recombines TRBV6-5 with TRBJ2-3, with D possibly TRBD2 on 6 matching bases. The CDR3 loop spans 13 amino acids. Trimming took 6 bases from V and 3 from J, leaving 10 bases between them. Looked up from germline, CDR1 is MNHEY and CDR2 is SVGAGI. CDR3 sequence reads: CASRGSGTDTQYF. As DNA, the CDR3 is TGTGCCAGCAGGGGTAGCGGAACAGATACGCAGTATTTT.

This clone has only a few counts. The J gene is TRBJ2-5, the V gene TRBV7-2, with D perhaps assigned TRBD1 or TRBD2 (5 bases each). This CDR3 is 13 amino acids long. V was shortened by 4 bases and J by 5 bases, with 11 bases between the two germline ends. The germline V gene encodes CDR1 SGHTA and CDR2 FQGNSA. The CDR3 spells CASSSGTGETQYF. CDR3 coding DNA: TGTGCCAGCAGCTCCGGGACGGGGGAGACCCAGTACTTC.

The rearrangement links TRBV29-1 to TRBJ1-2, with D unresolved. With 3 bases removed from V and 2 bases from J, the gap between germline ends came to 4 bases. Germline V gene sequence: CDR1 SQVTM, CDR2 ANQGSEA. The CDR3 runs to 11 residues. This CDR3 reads CSVDPNYGYTF. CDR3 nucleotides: TGCAGCGTTGATCCCAACTATGGCTACACCTTC.

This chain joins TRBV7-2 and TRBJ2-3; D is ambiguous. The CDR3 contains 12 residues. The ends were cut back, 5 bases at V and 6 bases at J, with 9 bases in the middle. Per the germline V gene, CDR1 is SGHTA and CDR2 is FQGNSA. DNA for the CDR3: TGTGCCAGCAGCGACCGGCCCGATACGCAGTATTTT. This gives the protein CASSDRPDTQYF.